The T cell receptor beta chain under discussion was sequenced for a study of radiotherapy plus CTLA-4 blockade in lung cancer. The study, taken as a whole, reports: Response, reportedly, was best predicted by interferon-beta along with early blood T cell clone dynamics.

Concerning this clone: Its antigen remains unknown.

The protocol was immunoSEQ multiplex PCR, while the TCRdb copy is restricted to in-frame clones and leaves out a portion. Seen here are roughly 59,000 clones, approximately 70% observed once, and the top ten hold about 8%. The starting material was peripheral blood, obtained from a patient treated with radiotherapy plus ipilimumab. The sequence derives from a human donor with non-small cell lung cancer whose response to radiotherapy plus ipilimumab could not be evaluated.

CDR3 in amino acids: CASSLWATDTGELFF. CDR3 DNA sequence: TGTGCCAGCAGTTTATGGGCAACGGACACCGGGGAGCTGTTTTTT. J is TRBJ2-2 and V is TRBV27; D is unclear. Germline CDR1 and CDR2: MNHEY and SMNVEV (reference sequence). The CDR3 is made up of 15 amino acids. Trimming left V 1 base short and J 3 bases short, with 9 bases between.